This entry concerns a single TCR beta chain. Its antigen is unknown. These data belong to a study of CD8 T cells in ankylosing spondylitis. TCRdb re-derived calls from the 5' RACE reads in MiXCR, one entry per CDR3 protein. Of about 440,000 distinct CDR3 sequences in the sample, 17% were seen once. Study conclusions and caveats: Prior literature has documented some motif variants in synovial fluid and blood from reactive arthritis. A motif in TCR beta, a set of roughly 8 highly homologous variants, appeared characteristic of ankylosing spondylitis blood. With a CD8+ phenotype, disease-linked clones were relatively rare in peripheral blood. In ankylosing spondylitis patients, matched synovial fluid reportedly showed significant enrichment of disease-linked clones.

V gave up 5 bases and J gave up 5 bases; unmatched junction bases: 4. The length of the CDR3 is 14 residues. Germline CDR1 is MNHEY and CDR2 is SVGEGT. This chain connects TRBV6-2 or TRBV6-3 to TRBJ2-3, with 10 bases identical to TRBD1. The sequenced sample was blood, either unsorted or a sorted T cell fraction (not recorded which). The receptor was isolated from a male donor with ankylosing spondylitis. The DNA of the CDR3 is TGTGCCAGCAGTCGACAGGGGGCCGAAGATACGCAGTATTTT. Encoded protein: CASSRQGAEDTQYF.